This TCR beta chain was sequenced during a study of tumor and adjacent non-tumor tissue in lung cancer. The overall study: Samples averaged around 4.2 million productive TCRbeta reads each. Whole-study findings and limits: Compared with tumor, normal lung showed significantly lower TCR diversity. Higher tumor TCR diversity was associated with shorter survival. Normal lung showed higher cumulative top 100 clone frequency than tumor.

Of note for this clonotype: The antigen is unknown.

The template was RNA from unsorted bulk tissue. Distant lung tissue was collected more than 3 cm away from the tumor edge. The library came from three nested PCR rounds adapted from ARM-PCR protocols. MiXCR was run by TCRdb on the multiplex PCR reads, yielding one entry per CDR3 protein. Found here are more than 35,000 distinct CDR3 sequences, less than 70% of them singletons; the top ten hold roughly 20%. The germline V gene encodes CDR1 SQVTM and CDR2 ANQGSEA. The CDR3 has 16 residues. With V trimmed by 4 bases and J by 6 bases, 14 bases remained unmatched. The material sequenced was distant non-tumor lung tissue. The sequence came from a woman aged 35 to 49 with non-small cell lung cancer. The genes are TRBV29-1 and TRBJ2-1; 8 nucleotides agree with TRBD2. The CDR3 nucleotides read TGCAGCGTTGCTGGGCCGGGAGGGCCTCACAGCAATGAGCAGTTCTTC. The encoded protein is CSVAGPGGPHSNEQFF.